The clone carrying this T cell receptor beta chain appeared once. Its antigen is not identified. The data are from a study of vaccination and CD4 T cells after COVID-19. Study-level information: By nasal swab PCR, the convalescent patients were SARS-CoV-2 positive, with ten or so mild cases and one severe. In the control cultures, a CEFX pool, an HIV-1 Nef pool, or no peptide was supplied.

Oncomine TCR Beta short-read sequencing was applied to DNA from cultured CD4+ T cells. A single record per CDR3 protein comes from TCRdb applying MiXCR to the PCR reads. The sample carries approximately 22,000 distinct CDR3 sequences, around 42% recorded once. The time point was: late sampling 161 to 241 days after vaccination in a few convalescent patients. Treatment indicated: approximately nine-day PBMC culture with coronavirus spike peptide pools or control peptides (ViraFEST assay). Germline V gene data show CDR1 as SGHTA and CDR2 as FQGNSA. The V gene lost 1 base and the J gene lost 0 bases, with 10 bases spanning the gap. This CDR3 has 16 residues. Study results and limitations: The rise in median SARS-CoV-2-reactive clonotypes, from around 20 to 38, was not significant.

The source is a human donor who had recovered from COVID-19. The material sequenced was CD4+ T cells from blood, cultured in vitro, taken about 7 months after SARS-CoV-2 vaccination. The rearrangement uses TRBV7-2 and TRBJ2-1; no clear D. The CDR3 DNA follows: TGTGCCAGCAGCTTAGACTATTCGAGCTCCTACAATGAGCAGTTCTTC. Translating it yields CASSLDYSSSYNEQFF.